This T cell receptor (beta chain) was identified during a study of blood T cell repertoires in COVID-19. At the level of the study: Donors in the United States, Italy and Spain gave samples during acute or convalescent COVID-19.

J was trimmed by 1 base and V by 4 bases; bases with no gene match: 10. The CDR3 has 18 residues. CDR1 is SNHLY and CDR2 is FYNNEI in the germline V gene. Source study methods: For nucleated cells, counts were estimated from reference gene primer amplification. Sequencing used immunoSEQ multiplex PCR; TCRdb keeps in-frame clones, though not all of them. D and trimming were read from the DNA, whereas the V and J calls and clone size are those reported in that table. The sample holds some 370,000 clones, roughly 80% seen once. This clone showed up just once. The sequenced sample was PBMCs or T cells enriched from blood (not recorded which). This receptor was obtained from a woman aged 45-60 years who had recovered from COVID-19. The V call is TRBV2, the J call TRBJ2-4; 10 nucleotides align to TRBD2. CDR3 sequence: CASSGQREGPPAKNIQYF. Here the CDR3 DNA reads TGTGCCAGCAGTGGGCAGCGGGAGGGCCCCCCGGCCAAAAACATTCAGTACTTC.